These 28 T cell receptor beta chains were all obtained from the same sample, sequenced in a study of radiation and T cells in renal cell carcinoma. The time point here: blood 4 weeks post-SBRT, at nephrectomy. Treatment reported: 15 Gy SBRT to primary tumor, nephrectomy 4 weeks later. The repertoire was sequenced with immunoSEQ multiplex PCR; TCRdb's copy has only in-frame clones and lacks some. In the table there are some 150,000 clones, 80% to 90% of which are singletons. The source was blood, collected from a patient whose treatment included radiotherapy and nephrectomy. The receptors come from a woman aged 45-60 years with renal cell carcinoma.

The count of this clone is one. The genes are TRBV5-8 and TRBJ2-4; D is unclear. Germline V lookup: CDR1 SGHTS, CDR2 YDEGEE. The CDR3 length is 13 residues. V gave up 7 bases and J gave up 2 bases, with 10 bases separating them. CDR3 loop: CASATSTKNIQYF. The CDR3 bases are TGTGCCAGCGCGACAAGTACCAAAAACATTCAGTACTTC.

This chain connects TRBV10-2 to TRBJ2-1; 9 positions match TRBD2. This CDR3 comprises 16 residues. Looked up from germline, CDR1 is WSHSY and CDR2 is SAAADI. V lost 0 bases and J lost 5; bases outside the gene matches: 5. CDR3 coding DNA: TGCGCCAGCAGTGAGTCAAGGGCTAGCGGGAACAATGAGCAGTTCTTC. Amino acids: CASSESRASGNNEQFF.

This chain uses TRBV6-5 with TRBJ2-5, with a weak D call TRBD2 (6 bases). CDR3 length: 16 residues. Looked up from germline, CDR1 is MNHEY and CDR2 is SVGAGI. The V end lost 3 bases, the J end lost 5 bases, and 19 bases lay between the germline ends. The CDR3 DNA follows: TGTGCCAGCAGTTATTCGCCCCCGGACTACAAGGAGACCCAGTACTTC. Translation gives CASSYSPPDYKETQYF.

This rearrangement joins TRBV5-1 to TRBJ2-5, with 13 positions matching TRBD2. Losses at the gene ends were 6 bases for V and 4 bases for J; bases not matched to a gene: 12. The CDR3 totals 17 residues. Germline V lookup: CDR1 SGHRS, CDR2 YFSETQ. The CDR3 loop reads CASKLAGGLVGGETQYF. CDR3 DNA sequence: TGCGCCAGCAAACTAGCGGGGGGGCTGGTCGGTGGAGAGACCCAGTACTTC. Variable domain in full (rest from reference TRBV5-1 and TRBJ2-5): KAGVTQTPRYLIKTRGQQVTLSCSPISGHRSVSWYQQTPGQGLQFLFEYFSETQRNKGNFPGRFSGRQFSNSRSEMNVSTLELGDSALYLCASKLAGGLVGGETQYFGPGTRLLVL.

The chain links TRBV18 to TRBJ2-5, with TRBD1 matching over 7 bases. The CDR3 has 15 residues. CDR1 and CDR2 from the germline V gene are KGHSH and LQKENI. V trimming: 3 bases; J trimming: 1 base; junction bases outside the gene matches: 5. The CDR3 nucleotides are TGTGCCAGCTCACCTCAAACAGGGGTCCAAGAGACCCAGTACTTC. Its protein product is CASSPQTGVQETQYF.

The chain joins TRBV21-1 to TRBJ2-7; the listed D gene, TRBD2, was not tested against the DNA. TRBV21-1 is a pseudogene locus. CDR3 length equals 13 residues. The DNA of the CDR3 is TGTGCCACCTCCCGGGTGAACCTATACGAGCAGTACTTC. Translated: CATSRVNLYEQYF.

This clone was recorded only once. The rearrangement uses TRBV10-3 and TRBJ1-3; TRBD1 is a possible D gene (5 bases). CDR3 length: 13 residues. Germline values: CDR1 ENHRY, CDR2 SYGVKD. Trimming shortened V by 3 bases and J by 8 bases, and 11 bases separated the two germline ends. The CDR3 reads CAISDGAAHTIYF. In DNA form, the CDR3 reads TGTGCCATCAGTGACGGGGCCGCCCACACCATATATTTT.

With regard to this clone: At one of its ends the junction is not consistent with the germline gene, which may arise from a read error. V and J are TRBV20-1 and TRBJ2-7, with unresolved D. In germline, CDR1 is DFQATT, CDR2 SNEGSKA (reference sequence). CDR3 length: 11 residues. The CDR3: CSVMGSHEQYF. CDR3 bases: TGCAGTGTTATGGGCTCCCACGAGCAGTACTTC.

The chain uses TRBV9 and TRBJ2-7; possibly TRBD1 for D (5 bases). Per germline, CDR1 SGDLS and CDR2 YYNGEE. CDR3 length equals 13 residues. The V and J ends lost 0 bases and 2 bases respectively, with 6 bases between them. In DNA form, the CDR3 reads TGTGCCAGCAGCGTAGGACAGACCTACGAGCAGTACTTC. It translates to CASSVGQTYEQYF.

The rearrangement uses TRBV11-2 and TRBJ2-7, with D possibly called TRBD1 or TRBD2 (5 bases each). Deletions cut 5 bases from V and 6 bases from J, with 14 bases between. Germline loops: CDR1 SGHAT, CDR2 FQNNGV. The CDR3 contains 13 residues. The CDR3 reads CASSLTGPGEQYF. CDR3 nucleotide sequence: TGTGCCAGCAGCCTGACGGGGCCGGGCGAGCAGTACTTC.

This clone has only one observation. This sequence joins TRBV7-2 and TRBJ2-1, with 10 bases that match TRBD2. Trimming took 7 bases from V and 8 from J; bases not matched to a gene: 8. This CDR3 contains 14 residues. The germline CDR1 and CDR2 sequences are SGHTA and FQGNSA. The CDR3 region has the DNA TGTGCCAGCACCTCAGCGGGGGGGAGGCATGAGCAGTTCTTC. As protein: CASTSAGGRHEQFF.

CDR3 bases: TGTGCCAGCAGCCAGCTAGCGGGGTCGAAGACCCAGTACTTC. Its translation: CASSQLAGSKTQYF. This sequence joins TRBV6-1 and TRBJ2-5; 9 bases agree with TRBD2. Trimming took 6 bases from V and 6 from J; bases not matched to a gene: 8. Germline CDR1 MNHNS, CDR2 SASEGT. The CDR3 spans 14 residues.

This clone was seen only a few times. This chain joins TRBV5-4 and TRBJ2-2; unclear D gene. Germline V CDR1 and CDR2: SGHNT, YYREEE (reference sequence). This CDR3 spans 15 amino acids. The V and J ends lost 0 bases and 0 bases respectively, with 6 bases between them. CDR3 in amino acids: CASSLDSSNTGELFF. CDR3 bases: TGTGCCAGCAGCTTGGACTCTTCGAACACCGGGGAGCTGTTTTTT. The variable domain in full, with the rest retrieved from reference TRBV5-4 and TRBJ2-2, is ETGVTQSPTHLIKTRGQQVTLRCSSQSGHNTVSWYQQALGQGPQFIFQYYREEENGRGNFPPRFSGLQFPNYSSELNVNALELDDSALYLCASSLDSSNTGELFFGEGSRLTVL.

A single count supports this clone. The CDR3 coding sequence is TGCGCCAGCAGCCAAGTGTCCTCTGGGGCCAACGTCCTGACTTTC. Residues: CASSQVSSGANVLTF. The V and J genes are TRBV4-1 and TRBJ2-6; D is uncertain. This CDR3 has 15 residues. The ends were cut back, 1 base at V and 0 bases at J, with 4 bases in the middle. Germline-derived CDR1 and CDR2 are MGHRA and YSYEKL.

This chain connects TRBV9 to TRBJ1-4, with a tentative D call TRBD1 (5 bases). The CDR3 has 15 amino acids. Looked up from germline, CDR1 is SGDLS and CDR2 is YYNGEE. V dropped 2 bases and J dropped 8 bases, with 16 bases sitting between them. This CDR3 is CASSVQGTEREKLFF. The CDR3 DNA is TGTGCCAGCAGCGTCCAGGGCACGGAGCGGGAAAAACTGTTTTTT.

The V call is TRBV7-2, the J call TRBJ2-5; D is unresolved. Trimming shortened V by 3 bases and J by 4 bases, and 15 bases separated the two germline ends. The CDR3 extends over 15 amino acids. The germline V gene has CDR1 SGHTA and CDR2 FQGNSA. The CDR3 spells CASSLAGPVAETQYF. The CDR3 DNA reads as TGTGCCAGCAGCTTGGCCGGCCCGGTGGCAGAGACCCAGTACTTC.

This chain uses TRBV18 with TRBJ2-1, with D hard to call. The V and J ends lost 1 base and 5 bases respectively, with 9 bases between them. The length of the CDR3 is 14 residues. Germline V gene data show CDR1 as KGHSH and CDR2 as LQKENI. The CDR3 is CASSPLIGDNEQFF. CDR3 nucleotides: TGTGCCAGCTCACCACTTATAGGTGACAATGAGCAGTTCTTC.

For this clone: Germline and junction disagree at one end, which may indicate a read error. This chain joins TRBV7-2 and TRBJ2-2; a possible D gene is TRBD2 (5 bases). Germline lookup yields CDR1 SGHTA and CDR2 FQGNSA. The CDR3 sequence is 12 residues long. The CDR3 DNA is TGTGCCAGCAGCCTAGCCTCCGGGGAGCTGTTTTTT. It specifies CASSLASGELFF.

This clone showed up just once. This chain connects TRBV7-2 to TRBJ2-2; D might be TRBD1 or TRBD2, each matching 5 bases. The CDR3 runs 16 residues. V lost 3 bases and J 3 bases, leaving 14 bases between the germline ends. Germline CDR1 and CDR2: SGHTA and FQGNSA. In DNA form, the CDR3 reads TGTGCCAGCAGCTTTAACCGGGACCGGGACACCGGGGAGCTGTTTTTT. Amino acids: CASSFNRDRDTGELFF.

The gene calls are TRBV6-1 and TRBJ2-7; TRBD1 aligns across 10 bases. The CDR3 runs 15 residues. V lost 9 bases to trimming and J lost 0 bases; unmatched junction nucleotides: 8. CDR1 and CDR2 (germline): MNHNS, SASEGT. CDR3 in DNA: TGTGCCAGTCGGGGGACAGGGGCCCTCTCCTACGAGCAGTACTTC. It translates to CASRGTGALSYEQYF.

The chain employs TRBV6-1 and TRBJ2-3; tentatively, D is TRBD1 or TRBD2 (6 bases each). The CDR3 sequence is 16 residues long. Germline V gives CDR1 MNHNS, CDR2 SASEGT. V dropped 4 bases and J dropped 7 bases, with 21 bases sitting between them. CDR3 DNA sequence: TGTGCCAGCAGTGGTGCGGGGACAAGTTCGACAAATACGCAGTATTTT. This sequence encodes CASSGAGTSSTNTQYF.

The CDR3 DNA follows: TGTGCCAGCAGTGCGGCTTACGAGCAGTACTTC. Translated, it gives CASSAAYEQYF. The chain links TRBV6-1 to TRBJ2-7; D is uncertain. There are 11 residues in the CDR3. Germline CDR1 is MNHNS and CDR2 is SASEGT. The V gene lost 4 bases and the J gene lost 4 bases, with 5 bases spanning the gap.

The DNA for the CDR3 is TGTGCCAGCTCACCCGGGACCCCGGACTCTGGAAACACCATATATTTT. Translated: CASSPGTPDSGNTIYF. The V gene is TRBV18, the J gene TRBJ1-3, with D possibly matching TRBD1 (5 bases). The V and J ends lost 3 bases and 0 bases respectively, with 12 bases between them. The CDR3 sequence is 16 residues long. Germline lookup yields CDR1 KGHSH and CDR2 LQKENI.

The V gene is TRBV5-1, the J gene TRBJ2-5; TRBD2 is a possible D gene (7 bases). V lost 6 bases and J lost 4, with 13 bases in between. Germline lookup yields CDR1 SGHRS and CDR2 YFSETQ. The CDR3 is 13 residues long. CDR3 in amino acids: CASTGRGAETQYF. The DNA for the CDR3 is TGCGCCAGCACGGGGAGGGGGGCAGAGACCCAGTACTTC. The full variable domain, in which reference TRBV5-1 and TRBJ2-5 provide the parts outside the CDR3, is KAGVTQTPRYLIKTRGQQVTLSCSPISGHRSVSWYQQTPGQGLQFLFEYFSETQRNKGNFPGRFSGRQFSNSRSEMNVSTLELGDSALYLCASTGRGAETQYFGPGTRLLVL.

The V call is TRBV30, the J call TRBJ2-7; the match to TRBD1 covers 10 bases. After removal of 1 base from V and 5 bases from J, the junction contained 2 bases not matched to a gene. The CDR3 is made up of 13 amino acids. Germline V lookup: CDR1 GTSNPN, CDR2 SVGIG (reference sequence). Here the CDR3 DNA reads TGTGCCTGGAGTGGAGGACAGGGGGACGAGCAGTACTTC. Translated: CAWSGGQGDEQYF.

CDR3 DNA: TGTGCCAGCAGTGAATCGGGGGCGCGGGTCTACGAGCAGTACTTC. It encodes CASSESGARVYEQYF. The chain carries TRBV25-1 and TRBJ2-7; perhaps D is TRBD1 or TRBD2 (6 bases each). The V end lost 1 base, the J end lost 3 bases, and 13 bases lay between the germline ends. The germline V gene has CDR1 MGHDK and CDR2 SYGVNS. This CDR3 has 15 residues.

V usage is TRBV4-3 and J usage is TRBJ1-6; D is undetermined. The CDR3 is 13 residues long. Between the trimmed V and J ends, which lost 0 bases and 10 bases, there was a span of 7 bases. Germline CDR1 reads LGHNA; CDR2 reads YSLEER. The DNA for the CDR3 is TGCGCCAGCAGCCAAGATTGGGAATCACCCCTCCACTTT. This translates into CASSQDWESPLHF.

The genes are TRBV6-4 and TRBJ1-5; tentatively, D is TRBD1 (6 bases). Between the trimmed V and J ends, which lost 2 bases and 5 bases, there was a span of 13 bases. Germline V gene data show CDR1 as MRHNA and CDR2 as SNTAGT. This CDR3 comprises 15 residues. CDR3 DNA sequence: TGTGCCAGCAGTGACAATATGAAGGGGGATCAGCCCCAGCATTTT. Translating gives CASSDNMKGDQPQHF.